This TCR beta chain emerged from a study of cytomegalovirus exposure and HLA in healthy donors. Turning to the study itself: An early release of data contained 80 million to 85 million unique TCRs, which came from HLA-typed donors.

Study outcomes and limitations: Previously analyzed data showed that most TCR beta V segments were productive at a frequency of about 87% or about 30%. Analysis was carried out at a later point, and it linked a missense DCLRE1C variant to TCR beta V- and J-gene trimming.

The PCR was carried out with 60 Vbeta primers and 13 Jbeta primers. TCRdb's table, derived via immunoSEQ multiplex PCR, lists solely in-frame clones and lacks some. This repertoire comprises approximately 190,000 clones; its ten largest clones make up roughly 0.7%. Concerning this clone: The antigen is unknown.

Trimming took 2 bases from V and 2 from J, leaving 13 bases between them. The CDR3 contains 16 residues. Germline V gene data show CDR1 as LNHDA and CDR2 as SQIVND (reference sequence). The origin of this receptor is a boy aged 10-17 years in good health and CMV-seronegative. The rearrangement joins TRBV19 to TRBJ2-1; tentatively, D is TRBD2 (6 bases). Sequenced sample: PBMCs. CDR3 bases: TGTGCCAGTAGTATATACGGGGGACTTGCCTACAATGAGCAGTTCTTC. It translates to CASSIYGGLAYNEQFF.